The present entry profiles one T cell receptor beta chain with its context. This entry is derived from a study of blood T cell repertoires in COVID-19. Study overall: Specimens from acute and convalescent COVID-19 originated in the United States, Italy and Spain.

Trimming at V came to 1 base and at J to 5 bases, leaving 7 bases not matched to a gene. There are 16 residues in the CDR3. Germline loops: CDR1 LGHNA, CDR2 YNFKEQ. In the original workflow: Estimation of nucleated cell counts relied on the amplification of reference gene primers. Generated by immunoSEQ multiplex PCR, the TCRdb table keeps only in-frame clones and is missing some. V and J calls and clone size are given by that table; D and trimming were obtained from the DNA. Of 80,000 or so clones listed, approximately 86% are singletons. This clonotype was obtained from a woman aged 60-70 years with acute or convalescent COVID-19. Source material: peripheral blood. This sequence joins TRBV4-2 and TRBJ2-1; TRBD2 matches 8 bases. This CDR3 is CASSQVFAGGHNEQFF. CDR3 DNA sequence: TGTGCCAGCAGCCAAGTCTTCGCGGGGGGCCACAATGAGCAGTTCTTC.